A single sample gave rise to the 28 T cell receptor beta chains below, sequenced in a study of cytomegalovirus exposure and HLA in healthy donors. The primer mix had 60 Vbeta and 13 Jbeta primers. Clones were read by immunoSEQ multiplex PCR, and TCRdb kept only the in-frame ones, dropping some. The top ten clones hold 2% to 2.5% of a sample with 150,000 to 160,000 clones, about 85% of them seen once. The sequenced material came from PBMCs. The receptors derive from a woman aged 18-30 years in good health and CMV-seronegative.

This chain uses TRBV30 with TRBJ1-2; D not certain. The length of the CDR3 is 12 residues. Germline assignment: CDR1 GTSNPN and CDR2 SVGIG (reference sequence). V lost 1 base and J 8 bases, leaving 11 bases between the germline ends. The chain's CDR3 is CAWSESGLGYTF. The CDR3 DNA follows: TGTGCCTGGAGTGAAAGCGGTCTGGGCTACACCTTC.

Only one count was recorded for this clone. The rearrangement links TRBV4-2 to TRBJ2-1, with TRBD2 identical over 10 bases. Germline-derived CDR1 and CDR2 are LGHNA and YNFKEQ. J was trimmed by 8 bases and V by 8 bases; bases with no gene match: 15. This CDR3 contains 16 residues. CDR3 in DNA: TGTGCCAGCGAACCAGCAAGCGGGAGGGCCTGGGATGAGCAGTTCTTC. Amino acid sequence: CASEPASGRAWDEQFF.

The rearrangement links TRBV6-5 to TRBJ1-4; maybe TRBD1 (5 bases). The CDR3 spans 13 residues. Trimming stripped 10 bases from V and 8 bases from J, with 17 bases between. The germline V gene encodes CDR1 MNHEY and CDR2 SVGAGI. CDR3 bases: TGTGCCACAGGGAGGGAGGTGAAGGAAAAACTGTTTTTT. Translated, it gives CATGREVKEKLFF.

The chain has TRBV4-1 and TRBJ2-7; D unclear. The V end lost 1 base, the J end lost 3 bases, and 7 bases lay between the germline ends. Germline loops: CDR1 MGHRA, CDR2 YSYEKL. This CDR3 is 13 amino acids long. The CDR3 region has the DNA TGCGCCAGCAGCCAAGGGTACGGCTACGAGCAGTACTTC. It yields the protein CASSQGYGYEQYF.

The chain combines TRBV28 with TRBJ2-1; D possibly corresponds to TRBD2 (5 bases). Germline V lookup: CDR1 MDHEN, CDR2 SYDVKM. V lost 3 bases to trimming and J lost 8 bases, with 14 bases between them. This CDR3 has 14 residues. The DNA of the CDR3 is TGTGCCAGCAGTTTGAGGGCTACTAGGGATGAGCAGTTCTTC. This gives the protein CASSLRATRDEQFF.

V usage is TRBV2 and J usage is TRBJ2-3, with a weak D call TRBD2 (5 bases). Trimming stripped 4 bases from V and 6 bases from J, with 5 bases between. This CDR3 contains 11 residues. Germline values: CDR1 SNHLY, CDR2 FYNNEI. The chain's CDR3 is CASSGGDTQYF. Written as DNA, the CDR3 is TGTGCCAGCAGTGGAGGGGATACGCAGTATTTT.

This clone was observed a few times. The J gene is TRBJ1-5, the V gene TRBV9; the D is unclear. This CDR3 region has 15 residues. The V end lost 3 bases, the J end lost 0 bases, and 10 bases lay between the germline ends. Germline V gene sequence: CDR1 SGDLS, CDR2 YYNGEE. CDR3 in DNA: TGTGCCAGCAGCGCATGGGGAGGTAGCAATCAGCCCCAGCATTTT. As protein: CASSAWGGSNQPQHF. The whole variable domain, remainder taken from reference TRBV9 and TRBJ1-5, is DSGVTQTPKHLITATGQRVTLRCSPRSGDLSVYWYQQSLDQGLQFLIQYYNGEERAKGNILERFSAQQFPDLHSELNLSSLELGDSALYFCASSAWGGSNQPQHFGDGTRLSIL.

This sequence joins TRBV7-2 and TRBJ1-6; D unresolved. V was trimmed by 5 bases and J by 7 bases, leaving 15 bases between them. The germline CDR1 and CDR2 sequences are SGHTA and FQGNSA. This CDR3 spans 15 amino acids. The CDR3: CASSQEGVRNSPLHF. CDR3 DNA: TGTGCCAGCAGCCAAGAAGGCGTGAGGAATTCACCCCTCCACTTT.

The V call is TRBV7-9, the J call TRBJ1-4, with 7 bases lining up with TRBD1. The junction had 5 bases not matched to a gene; V was cut back by 2 bases and J by 8 bases. From germline, CDR1 is SEHNR and CDR2 FQNEAQ (reference sequence). This CDR3 has 14 amino acids. The CDR3 coding sequence is TGTGCCAGCAGCTTACGACAGGGTGGGGAAAAACTGTTTTTT. As protein: CASSLRQGGEKLFF.

The chain combines TRBV18 with TRBJ2-3, with 12 bases aligning to TRBD2. V gave up 3 bases and J gave up 5 bases; unmatched junction bases: 6. Germline CDR1 KGHSH, CDR2 LQKENI. This CDR3 is 16 amino acids long. The CDR3 reads CASSPPSGGAQDTQYF. The CDR3 coding sequence is TGTGCCAGCTCACCGCCTAGCGGGGGGGCCCAAGATACGCAGTATTTT.

The chain combines TRBV15 with TRBJ2-3; the D gene is possibly TRBD2 (5 bases). CDR3 length: 15 amino acids. With 0 bases removed from V and 2 bases from J, the gap between germline ends came to 9 bases. Looked up from germline, CDR1 is LNHNV and CDR2 is YYDKDF (reference sequence). The CDR3 is CATSRDGLATDTQYF. Written as DNA, the CDR3 is TGTGCCACCAGCAGAGATGGGCTAGCCACAGATACGCAGTATTTT.

The rearrangement joins TRBV4-2 to TRBJ2-3; D not resolved. Germline loops: CDR1 LGHNA, CDR2 YNFKEQ. The CDR3 runs 14 residues. Trimming removed 1 base at V and 5 bases at J, with 10 bases between. In nucleotides, the CDR3 is TGTGCCAGCAGCCAAGCGGGTAGCTTAGATACGCAGTATTTT. Translated: CASSQAGSLDTQYF.

The rearrangement joins TRBV5-1 to TRBJ2-4, with 9 positions matching TRBD1. J lost 6 bases, V lost 4 bases, and 8 bases had no gene match. Germline CDR1 reads SGHRS; CDR2 reads YFSETQ. This CDR3 has 15 amino acids. In DNA, the CDR3 is TGCGCCAGCAGCCCCTCGGACAGGGGTAGAAACATTCAGTACTTC. This translates into CASSPSDRGRNIQYF.

The chain has TRBV28 and TRBJ2-5; tentative D call: TRBD2 (5 bases). The DNA end favors TRBJ2-7, so the J call may be wrong. CDR3 size: 12 residues. Germline CDR1 and CDR2: MDHEN and SYDVKM. Here the CDR3 reads CASSRGSYEQYF. The DNA for the CDR3 is TGTGCCAGCAGCCGGGGAAGCTACGAGCAGTACTTC.

The chain uses TRBV6-5 and TRBJ2-1; 8 nucleotides align to TRBD2. V lost 10 bases, J lost 7 bases, and 12 bases stayed unmatched. Germline V gene sequence: CDR1 MNHEY, CDR2 SVGAGI. The CDR3 is 14 residues long. The CDR3 nucleotides are TGTGCCACGCAACGGGGGGGGCCAAGGAATGAGCAGTTCTTC. Translation gives CATQRGGPRNEQFF.

The V and J genes are TRBV5-1 and TRBJ1-2; D is unclear. The CDR3 is 14 residues long. V lost 5 bases and J 2 bases, leaving 13 bases between the germline ends. From germline, CDR1 is SGHRS and CDR2 YFSETQ. Here the CDR3 reads CASREGLINYGYTF. CDR3 DNA sequence: TGCGCCAGCAGGGAGGGCCTTATAAACTATGGCTACACCTTC. The entire variable domain, with the rest obtained from reference TRBV5-1 and TRBJ1-2, is as follows: KAGVTQTPRYLIKTRGQQVTLSCSPISGHRSVSWYQQTPGQGLQFLFEYFSETQRNKGNFPGRFSGRQFSNSRSEMNVSTLELGDSALYLCASREGLINYGYTFGSGTRLTVV.

V gene TRBV7-3 combines with J gene TRBJ1-2; D gene unclear. Germline lookup yields CDR1 SGHTA and CDR2 FQGTGA. The V and J ends lost 5 bases and 4 bases respectively, with 14 bases between them. The CDR3 loop spans 14 amino acids. The CDR3 coding sequence is TGTGCCAGCAGCCCGGGGAGGGAGGGCTATGGCTACACCTTC. Amino acids: CASSPGREGYGYTF. Based on the CDR3 plus reference TRBV7-3 and TRBJ1-2, the full variable domain is GAGVSQTPSNKVTEKGKYVELRCDPISGHTALYWYRQSLGQGPEFLIYFQGTGAADDSGLPNDRFFAVRPEGSVSTLKIQRTERGDSAVYLCASSPGREGYGYTFGSGTRLTVV.

The chain joins TRBV13 to TRBJ1-4, with a possible D match to TRBD1 (6 bases). Germline V gene data show CDR1 as PRHDT and CDR2 as FYEKMQ (reference sequence). The CDR3 contains 16 residues. V was shortened by 6 bases and J by 8 bases, with 22 bases between the two germline ends. CDR3 sequence: CASSTRDIEVGEKLFF. CDR3 sequence (DNA): TGTGCCAGCAGTACCCGGGACATCGAGGTAGGGGAAAAACTGTTTTTT.

This clone was seen a single time. The chain joins TRBV19 to TRBJ1-4; no reliable D call. The CDR3 is 14 residues long. CDR1 LNHDA and CDR2 SQIVND come from the germline V gene (reference sequence). The V end lost 5 bases, the J end lost 8 bases, and 15 bases lay between the germline ends. CDR3 residues: CASSSQSLSEKLFF. The CDR3 DNA is TGTGCCAGTAGTTCCCAAAGCCTGAGCGAAAAACTGTTTTTT.

The rearrangement uses TRBV2 and TRBJ1-2; tentative D call: TRBD1 (5 bases). CDR3 length: 16 amino acids. Germline CDR1 is SNHLY and CDR2 is FYNNEI. V lost 0 bases and J lost 0, with 11 bases in between. As DNA, the CDR3 is TGTGCCAGCAGTGAAGCCGCGGGACGGCCTAACTATGGCTACACCTTC. The encoded protein is CASSEAAGRPNYGYTF.

J is TRBJ2-7 and V is TRBV27, with D maybe TRBD1 (5 bases). With 3 bases removed from V and 5 bases from J, the gap between germline ends came to 14 bases. The germline CDR1 and CDR2 sequences are MNHEY and SMNVEV (reference sequence). The CDR3 has 14 amino acids. The CDR3 region has the DNA TGTGCCAGCAGTTTGAAGCAGGGTAGACACGAGCAGTACTTC. This encodes CASSLKQGRHEQYF.

The chain links TRBV6-5 to TRBJ2-3; 11 nucleotides agree with TRBD1. Trimming cost V 6 bases and J 6 bases; bases outside gene matches: 5. The CDR3 covers 14 residues. Germline CDR1 reads MNHEY; CDR2 reads SVGAGI. CDR3: CASSTGQGEDTQYF. The DNA for the CDR3 is TGTGCCAGCAGCACGGGACAGGGGGAGGATACGCAGTATTTT.

This clone showed up just a few times. J is TRBJ2-7 and V is TRBV27; 7 nucleotides match TRBD2. The CDR3 length is 15 residues. The germline V gene has CDR1 MNHEY and CDR2 SMNVEV (reference sequence). J was trimmed by 2 bases and V by 3 bases; bases with no gene match: 7. The CDR3 loop is CASSLSLATTYEQYF. The CDR3 DNA follows: TGTGCCAGCAGTTTGTCACTAGCGACTACCTACGAGCAGTACTTC.

This clone was seen once. The genes are TRBV27 and TRBJ1-3; possibly TRBD1 for D (5 bases). V lost 2 bases, J lost 2 bases, and 10 bases lay in between. CDR3 size: 15 residues. Germline CDR1 MNHEY, CDR2 SMNVEV (reference sequence). The CDR3 DNA is TGTGCCAGCAGTTTAGTCTGGGGCCCTGGAAACACCATATATTTT. Amino acid sequence: CASSLVWGPGNTIYF.

J is TRBJ1-4 and V is TRBV6-1; no firm D call. V was trimmed by 6 bases and J by 6 bases, leaving 17 bases between them. The CDR3 has 15 residues. Germline values: CDR1 MNHNS, CDR2 SASEGT. CDR3 amino acids: CASRTGSQWDEKLFF. CDR3 nucleotide sequence: TGTGCCAGCAGGACTGGGTCTCAATGGGATGAAAAACTGTTTTTT.

The rearrangement links TRBV7-6 to TRBJ2-5; a possible D gene is TRBD1 (6 bases). In germline, CDR1 is SGHVS, CDR2 FNYEAQ. Trimming stripped 4 bases from V and 1 base from J, with 10 bases between. The CDR3 totals 14 residues. The CDR3 DNA reads as TGTGCCAGCAGCTACCGGACAGCCCAAGAGACCCAGTACTTC. Amino acids: CASSYRTAQETQYF.

On this clone itself: At one end the junction does not follow the germline gene, possibly because of a read error. Other DNA sequences from this sample encode an identical CDR3 as well. The chain links TRBV30 to TRBJ1-6; TRBD1 matches 8 bases. This CDR3 contains 16 residues. Per the germline V gene, CDR1 is GTSNPN and CDR2 is SVGIG (reference sequence). CDR3 sequence (DNA): TGTGCCTGGAGGCAGGGGGCGGGTTCGGGGAATTCGCCCCTCCACTTT. Its protein is CAWRQGAGSGNSPLHF. The full variable domain, completed using reference TRBV30 and TRBJ1-6, is SQTIHQWPATLVQPVGSPLSLECTVEGTSNPNLYWYRQAAGRGLQLLFYSVGIGQISSEVPQNLSASRPQDRQFILSSKKLLLSDSGFYLCAWRQGAGSGNSPLHFGNGTRLTVT.

The CDR3 reads CASSLLGEGGYTF. The CDR3 DNA is TGTGCCAGCAGCTTACTCGGGGAAGGTGGCTACACCTTC. This sequence joins TRBV7-2 and TRBJ1-2; D remains ambiguous. The V end was cut by 2 bases, the J end by 7 bases, with 11 bases between. The V gene's germline CDR1 is SGHTA and CDR2 FQGNSA. This CDR3 has 13 amino acids.